One and the same sample provided the 31 T cell receptor beta chains below, sequenced in a study of tumor-infiltrating lymphocytes in primary liver carcinoma. For each extraction, RNA and DNA were obtained together from about 20-30 mg of unsorted bulk tissue. Total RNA amounting to about 520 ng was the source from which TCR beta cDNA was made with a constant-region primer. Libraries covering TCR beta were generated through three nested multiplex PCR rounds (using a slightly modified ARM-PCR). TRBV1-TRBV30 forward primers paired with a C-beta reverse primer were used in the first two PCR rounds, which ran roughly 9 cycles each. TCRdb reprocessed the multiplex PCR reads with MiXCR, giving one entry per CDR3 protein. The data show around 99,000 distinct CDR3 sequences, with around 68% seen just once and around 30% held by the top ten. Sequenced material: tumor-adjacent normal liver tissue. These receptors all come from a man in his forties or fifties with primary liver carcinoma and hepatitis B virus infection.

A note on this clonotype: Lacking the conserved final phenylalanine or tryptophan, this CDR3 likely reflects a read error. V usage is TRBV29-1 and J usage is TRBJ2-1, with TRBD1 matching 8 bases. CDR3 length: 14 amino acids. The V and J ends lost 4 bases and 6 bases, in that order; junction bases with no gene match: 8. Germline V CDR1 and CDR2: SQVTM, ANQGSEA. This CDR3 is CSVAGTGVPNEQFL. As DNA, the CDR3 is TGCAGCGTTGCTGGGACAGGAGTGCCCAATGAGCAGTTCTTA.

This clonotype was recorded many times. The V call is TRBV7-9, the J call TRBJ2-6; no firm D call. The CDR3 is made up of 16 amino acids. Looked up from germline, CDR1 is SEHNR and CDR2 is FQNEAQ (reference sequence). V was pared by 3 bases and J by 4 bases, with 13 bases between. The CDR3 region has the DNA TGTGCCAGCAGCTTTGGCAGCCTAGTAGGGGCCAACGTCCTGACTTTC. It yields the protein CASSFGSLVGANVLTF.

This clonotype was seen just once. The junction departs from the called germline gene at one end, perhaps through a read error. V and J are TRBV29-1 and TRBJ2-7, with TRBD1 matching 10 bases. CDR1 and CDR2 from the germline V gene are SQVTM and ANQGSEA. This CDR3 is 13 amino acids long. CDR3 loop: CSARQGATYEQYF. For the CDR3, the DNA is TGCAGCGCCCGACAGGGGGCCACCTACGAGCAGTATTTC.

With regard to this clonotype: This may be a read error: a much more frequent sequence differs by one nucleotide. In this CDR3 the conserved last residue, phenylalanine or tryptophan, is missing, so a read error is likely. The chain employs TRBV10-3 and TRBJ1-1; D uncertain. Germline CDR1 reads ENHRY; CDR2 reads SYGVKD. CDR3 size: 13 residues. Trimming shortened V by 3 bases and J by 1 base, and 6 bases separated the two germline ends. The CDR3 DNA reads as TGTGCCATCAGTGACACTCCGAACACTGAAGCTTTCATT. Translation gives CAISDTPNTEAFI.

About this clonotype itself: Its ends do not fully match the called genes, so a read error is possible. V usage is TRBV5-1 and J usage is TRBJ2-5, with 8 bases fitting TRBD1. Germline V lookup: CDR1 SGHRS, CDR2 YFSETQ. CDR3 size: 15 residues. CDR3 in amino acids: CTSSLRTGWLETQYF. CDR3 nucleotides: TGCACCAGCAGCTTGAGGACAGGGTGGCTAGAGACACAGTACTTC.

This clonotype was observed a few times. The chain links TRBV7-6 to TRBJ2-5, with D tentatively TRBD1 (5 bases). The CDR3 spans 16 residues. The V end lost 1 base, the J end lost 4 bases, and 16 bases lay between the germline ends. Germline CDR1 is SGHVS and CDR2 is FNYEAQ. The CDR3 spells CASSLVSAGLGETQYF. Here the CDR3 DNA reads TGTGCCAGCAGCTTAGTGTCGGCAGGGCTTGGAGAGACCCAGTACTTC.

A remark on this clonotype: The junction departs from germline at one end; a sequencing error may be responsible. J is TRBJ2-3 and V is TRBV11-2; D is undetermined. The CDR3 runs to 14 residues. CDR1 is SGHAT, CDR2 FQNNGV, per germline. The DNA for the CDR3 is TGTGCCAGCAGCTTTGAAAGAGACACAAATACGCAGTATTTT. Protein product: CASSFERDTNTQYF.

About this clonotype: The junction differs from germline at one of its ends, possibly a read error. The chain joins TRBV29-1 to TRBJ2-3; 8 bases agree with TRBD1. This CDR3 has 13 residues. Germline V gene sequence: CDR1 SQVTM, CDR2 ANQGSEA. CDR3 region: CSTGPQGADMQYF. The CDR3 bases are TGCAGCACTGGGCCGCAGGGGGCTGATATGCAGTATTTT.

This clonotype was picked up many times. V and J are TRBV12-5 and TRBJ2-1, with 8 bases fitting TRBD1. Germline CDR1 is LGHNT and CDR2 is FRNRAP. The CDR3 is 16 residues long. Trimming cost V 5 bases and J 8 bases; bases outside gene matches: 14. This chain's CDR3 is CASGNQGAPRIDEQFF. The CDR3 nucleotides are TGTGCTAGTGGTAATCAGGGGGCTCCTCGAATCGATGAGCAGTTCTTC.

Worth noting for this clonotype: A read error may account for a junction end that differs from germline. The V and J genes are TRBV5-4 and TRBJ2-2; D call uncertain. The germline CDR1 and CDR2 sequences are SGHNT and YYREEE (reference sequence). The CDR3 consists of 16 residues. The CDR3 loop reads CAGSLELVANTGELFF. The DNA of the CDR3 is TGTGCCGGCAGCTTGGAGCTGGTTGCGAACACCGGGGAGCTGTTTTTT.

This clonotype was seen just once. DNA for the CDR3: TGCGCCAGCAGTGAGGGGACTAAGGAGATAGATACGCAGTATTTT. Translated: CASSEGTKEIDTQYF. The rearrangement links TRBV10-1 to TRBJ2-3; TRBD2 agrees at 7 bases. Per the germline V gene, CDR1 is WNHNN and CDR2 is SYGVQD (reference sequence). Trimming at V came to 2 bases and at J to 5 bases, leaving 7 bases not matched to a gene. The CDR3 loop spans 15 amino acids.

Details on this clonotype: The junction does not match germline at one end; this may be a read error. The chain employs TRBV13 and TRBJ2-1; no clear D gene. The CDR3 spans 11 residues. Germline V gene data show CDR1 as PRHDT and CDR2 as FYEKMQ (reference sequence). DNA for the CDR3: TGTGCCAGCGGCTTAATAAATGGGCAGTTCTTC. Its protein product is CASGLINGQFF.

The genes are TRBV5-6 and TRBJ2-1; no clear D. Trimming stripped 5 bases from V and 9 bases from J, with 12 bases between. Germline V lookup: CDR1 SGHDT, CDR2 YYEEEE. This CDR3 spans 12 amino acids. This CDR3 is CASSIKIGEQFF. In DNA form, the CDR3 reads TGTGCCAGCAGTATCAAGATTGGTGAGCAGTTCTTC.

A note on this clonotype: Its ends do not fully match the called genes, so a read error is possible. The chain recombines TRBV11-2 with TRBJ2-3; D is possibly TRBD2 (7 bases). CDR3 length: 16 amino acids. The germline gives CDR1 SGHAT, CDR2 FQNNGV. CDR3 nucleotides: TGTGCCAGTAGCTTAGAGGAACTAGCGTGGACAGATATGCAGTATTTT. Protein sequence: CASSLEELAWTDMQYF.

This clonotype was found many times. The chain joins TRBV10-3 to TRBJ2-1; 8 bases align to TRBD2. Germline V lookup: CDR1 ENHRY, CDR2 SYGVKD. With V trimmed by 10 bases and J by 5 bases, 10 bases remained unmatched. The CDR3 has 14 amino acids. The CDR3 bases are TGTGCCACAAGAGCGGGAGAAGGGGACAATGAGCAGTTCTTC. Protein product: CATRAGEGDNEQFF.

This clonotype was seen more than once but under ten times. The J gene is TRBJ2-1, the V gene TRBV28; D may be TRBD1 (6 bases). Per the germline V gene, CDR1 is MDHEN and CDR2 is SYDVKM. This CDR3 spans 14 amino acids. Trimming left V 1 base short and J 9 bases short, with 13 bases between. CDR3 loop: CASSLLGAGREQFF. The CDR3 nucleotides are TGTGCCAGCAGTTTATTGGGGGCTGGCCGTGAGCAGTTCTTC. Based on the CDR3 plus reference TRBV28 and TRBJ2-1, the full variable domain is DVKVTQSSRYLVKRTGEKVFLECVQDMDHENMFWYRQDPGLGLRLIYFSYDVKMKEKGDIPEGYSVSREKKERFSLILESASTNQTSMYLCASSLLGAGREQFFGPGTRLTVL.

Comment on this clonotype: At one end, the junction sequence differs from germline, possibly due to a read error. This chain links TRBV11-1 with TRBJ2-7; 7 bases align to TRBD2. This CDR3 spans 12 amino acids. Germline V CDR1 and CDR2: SGHAT, FQDESV (reference sequence). Here the CDR3 DNA reads TGTGCCAGCGGCGGGAGAGCCTATGAGCAGTACTTC. Its translation is CASGGRAYEQYF.

Notes on this clonotype: One end of the junction fails to match germline, which may point to a read error. V is TRBV11-1 and J is TRBJ2-7; maybe TRBD1 (5 bases). The CDR3 contains 14 residues. Germline CDR1 and CDR2: SGHAT and FQDESV (reference sequence). CDR3 in DNA: TGTGCCAACAGCCCCTCCCAGGGTTCCTACGAGCAGCATTTC. This translates into CANSPSQGSYEQHF.

For this clonotype: One end of the junction fails to match germline, which may point to a read error. The chain carries TRBV13 and TRBJ2-2; possible D gene TRBD2, 6 bases. CDR3 length: 14 residues. CDR1 is PRHDT, CDR2 FYEKMQ, per germline (reference sequence). CDR3 DNA: TGTACCAGCAGCTCCCAGGGACTGCTGCGAATGCTGTTTTTT. Its translation: CTSSSQGLLRMLFF.

A remark on this clonotype: One junction end disagrees with the germline gene, perhaps due to a read error. J is TRBJ2-7 and V is TRBV11-2; D gene ambiguous. CDR1 is SGHAT, CDR2 FQNNGV, per germline. This CDR3 region has 14 residues. CDR3 protein: CDSILEYGDYEQYF. The CDR3 DNA reads TGTGACAGCATCCTAGAGTATGGGGACTACGAGCAGTACTTC.

The table lists this clonotype with a few counts. This chain connects TRBV25-1 to TRBJ2-1; a possible D gene is TRBD1 (6 bases). V lost 6 bases and J lost 5, with 14 bases in between. The CDR3 has 14 amino acids. In germline, CDR1 is MGHDK, CDR2 SYGVNS. The CDR3 DNA follows: TGTGCCAGCAGCGCCGGGACACCCGACAATGAGCAGTTCTTC. Translation: CASSAGTPDNEQFF.

Comment on this clonotype: An end of the junction does not agree with germline; a read error may underlie this. The chain recombines TRBV4-2 with TRBJ2-1; 10 positions match TRBD2. Germline values: CDR1 LGHNA, CDR2 YNFKEQ. This CDR3 contains 18 residues. The chain's CDR3 is CASSLFLAGDCSYNEQFF. CDR3 bases: TGTGCCAGCAGCTTGTTTCTAGCGGGAGACTGTTCCTACAATGAGCAATTCTTC.

The chain links TRBV28 to TRBJ1-5; D possibly corresponds to TRBD1 (5 bases). Germline CDR1 is MDHEN and CDR2 is SYDVKM. The CDR3 covers 15 residues. Deletions cut 6 bases from V and 0 bases from J, with 12 bases between. The CDR3 spells CASSKRQTSNQPQHF. In nucleotides, the CDR3 is TGTGCCAGCAGCAAAAGACAGACTAGCAATCAGCCCCAGCATTTT. Together with reference TRBV28 and TRBJ1-5, the CDR3 gives the full variable domain: DVKVTQSSRYLVKRTGEKVFLECVQDMDHENMFWYRQDPGLGLRLIYFSYDVKMKEKGDIPEGYSVSREKKERFSLILESASTNQTSMYLCASSKRQTSNQPQHFGDGTRLSIL.

With regard to this clonotype: An end of the junction differs from the germline gene, which may be a read error. The chain recombines TRBV7-9 with TRBJ2-1; TRBD2 matches 8 bases. This CDR3 comprises 16 residues. Germline V gives CDR1 SEHNR, CDR2 FQNEAQ (reference sequence). The CDR3 is CASIPSSGPAYNEQLF. CDR3 DNA: TGTGCCAGCATACCCTCTAGCGGGCCCGCCTACAATGAGCAGTTATTC.

The V gene is TRBV28, the J gene TRBJ1-2; D is perhaps TRBD1 (5 bases). Germline assignment: CDR1 MDHEN and CDR2 SYDVKM. There are 14 residues in the CDR3. Trimming stripped 10 bases from V and 8 bases from J, with 23 bases between. CDR3 sequence (DNA): TGTGCCATCAGGATTGGGACGGCCCGCGAGGGCTACACCTTC. Protein: CAIRIGTAREGYTF.

Points on this clonotype: A much larger clone differs by one base, so this may be a read error. The chain couples TRBV7-8 to TRBJ2-3; unclear D gene. This CDR3 is 14 amino acids long. Germline V gene data show CDR1 as SGHVS and CDR2 as FQNEAQ. The CDR3 DNA reads as TGTACCAGCAGCGCAATACCAAGCACAGATACGCAGTATTTT. Translation gives CTSSAIPSTDTQYF.

This chain uses TRBV11-2 with TRBJ2-5; 7 nucleotides line up with TRBD2. The germline V gene has CDR1 SGHAT and CDR2 FQNNGV. Trimming cost V 9 bases and J 4 bases; bases outside gene matches: 14. The CDR3 length is 15 residues. CDR3 sequence: CARPQTIREGETQYF. In DNA, the CDR3 is TGTGCCAGGCCGCAAACGATCAGGGAGGGAGAGACCCAGTACTTC.

This chain links TRBV7-3 with TRBJ2-1, with D possibly TRBD1 on 5 matching bases. Trimming removed 5 bases at V and 8 bases at J, with 13 bases between. Per germline, CDR1 SGHTA and CDR2 FQGTGA. The CDR3 has 13 residues. DNA of the CDR3: TGTGCCAGCAGCCCCTGGGGCTTATATGAGCAGTTCTTC. Its translation: CASSPWGLYEQFF. The entire variable domain, with the rest obtained from reference TRBV7-3 and TRBJ2-1, is as follows: GAGVSQTPSNKVTEKGKYVELRCDPISGHTALYWYRQSLGQGPEFLIYFQGTGAADDSGLPNDRFFAVRPEGSVSTLKIQRTERGDSAVYLCASSPWGLYEQFFGPGTRLTVL.

This clonotype was seen only a few times. A read error may be the cause here, since a much bigger clone is one base away. Here the CDR3 omits its conserved ending phenylalanine or tryptophan, so a read error is the likely source. The chain recombines TRBV6-5 with TRBJ2-7, with 9 positions matching TRBD1. V trimming: 6 bases; J trimming: 4 bases; junction bases outside the gene matches: 4. This CDR3 region has 13 residues. Germline CDR1 MNHEY, CDR2 SVGAGI. In nucleotides, the CDR3 is TGTGCCAGCAGCGTCGACAGGGGGTACGAGCAGTACCTC. It translates to CASSVDRGYEQYL.

The gene calls are TRBV20-1 and TRBJ1-5; no clear D gene. Looked up from germline, CDR1 is DFQATT and CDR2 is SNEGSKA (reference sequence). This CDR3 is built from 13 residues. Trimming shortened V by 7 bases and J by 0 bases, and 10 bases separated the two germline ends. CDR3 DNA: TGCAGTGTTCCATATGGTAGCAATCAGCCCCAGCATTTT. Its translation: CSVPYGSNQPQHF.

To note about this clonotype: It may be a read error: a sequence one base away is much more abundant. Lacking the conserved final phenylalanine or tryptophan, this CDR3 likely reflects a read error. The chain links TRBV28 to TRBJ2-3, with D possibly TRBD2 on 5 matching bases. There are 15 residues in the CDR3. Trimming took off 5 bases at V and 0 bases at J, with 12 bases between the two ends. Germline CDR1 reads MDHEN; CDR2 reads SYDVKM. The CDR3 DNA reads TGTGCCAGCAGTCTGCGGGTAGGGAGCACAGATACGCAGTATATT. This sequence encodes CASSLRVGSTDTQYI.